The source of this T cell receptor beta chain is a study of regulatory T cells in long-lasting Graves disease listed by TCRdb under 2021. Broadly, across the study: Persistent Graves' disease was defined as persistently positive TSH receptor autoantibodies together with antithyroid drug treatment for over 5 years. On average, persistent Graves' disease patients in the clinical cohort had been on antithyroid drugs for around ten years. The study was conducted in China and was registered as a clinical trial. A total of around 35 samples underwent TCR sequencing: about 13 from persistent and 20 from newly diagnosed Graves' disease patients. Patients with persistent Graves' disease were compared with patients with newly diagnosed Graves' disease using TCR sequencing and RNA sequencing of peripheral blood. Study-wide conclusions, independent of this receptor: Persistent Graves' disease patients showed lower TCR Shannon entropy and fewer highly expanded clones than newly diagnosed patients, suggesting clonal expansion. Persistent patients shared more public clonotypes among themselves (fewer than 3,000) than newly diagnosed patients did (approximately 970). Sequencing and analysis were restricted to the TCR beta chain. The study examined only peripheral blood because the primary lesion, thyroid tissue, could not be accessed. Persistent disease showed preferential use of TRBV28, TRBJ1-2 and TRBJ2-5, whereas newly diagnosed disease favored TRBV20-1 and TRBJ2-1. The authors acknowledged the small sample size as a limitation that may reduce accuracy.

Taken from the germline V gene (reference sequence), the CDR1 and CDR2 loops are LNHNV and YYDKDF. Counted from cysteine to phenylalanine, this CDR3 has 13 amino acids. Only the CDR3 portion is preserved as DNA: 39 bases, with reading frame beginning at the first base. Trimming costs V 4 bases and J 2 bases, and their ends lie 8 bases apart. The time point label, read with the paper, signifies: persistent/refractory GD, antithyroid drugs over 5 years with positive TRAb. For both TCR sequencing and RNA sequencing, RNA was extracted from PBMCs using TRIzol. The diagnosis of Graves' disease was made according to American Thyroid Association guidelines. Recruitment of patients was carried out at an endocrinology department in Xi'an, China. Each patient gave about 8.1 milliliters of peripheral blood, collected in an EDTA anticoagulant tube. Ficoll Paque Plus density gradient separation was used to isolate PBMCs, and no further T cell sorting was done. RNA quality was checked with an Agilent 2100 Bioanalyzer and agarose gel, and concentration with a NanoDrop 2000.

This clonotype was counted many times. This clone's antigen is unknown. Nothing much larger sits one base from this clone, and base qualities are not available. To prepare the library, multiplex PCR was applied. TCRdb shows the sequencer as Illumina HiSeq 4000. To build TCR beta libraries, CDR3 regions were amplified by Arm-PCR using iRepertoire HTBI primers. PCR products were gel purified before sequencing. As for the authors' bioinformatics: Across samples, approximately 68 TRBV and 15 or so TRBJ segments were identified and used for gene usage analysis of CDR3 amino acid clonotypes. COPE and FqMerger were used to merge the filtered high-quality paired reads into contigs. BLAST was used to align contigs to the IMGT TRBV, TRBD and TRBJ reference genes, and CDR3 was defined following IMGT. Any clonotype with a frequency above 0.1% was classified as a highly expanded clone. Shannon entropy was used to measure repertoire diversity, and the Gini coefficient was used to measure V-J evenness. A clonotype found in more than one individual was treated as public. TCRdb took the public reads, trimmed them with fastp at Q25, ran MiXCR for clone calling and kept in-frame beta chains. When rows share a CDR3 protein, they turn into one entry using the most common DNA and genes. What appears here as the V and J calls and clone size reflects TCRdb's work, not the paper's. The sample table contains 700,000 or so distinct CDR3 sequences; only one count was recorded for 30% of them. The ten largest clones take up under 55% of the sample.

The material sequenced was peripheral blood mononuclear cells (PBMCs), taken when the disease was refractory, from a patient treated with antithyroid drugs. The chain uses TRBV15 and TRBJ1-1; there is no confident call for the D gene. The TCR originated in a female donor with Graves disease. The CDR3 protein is CATSKRTNTEAFF. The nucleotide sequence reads TGTGCCACCAGCAAAAGGACCAACACTGAAGCTTTCTTT.